This T cell receptor beta chain was profiled in a study of CDR3 diversity in severe acne. TCRdb re-called the PCR reads with MiXCR, one entry per CDR3 protein. The top ten hold 9.5% to 13% of the sample, which has 90,000 or so distinct CDR3 sequences, over 45% seen once. V lost 0 bases and J 3 bases, leaving 13 bases between the germline ends. The germline gives CDR1 SGDLS, CDR2 YYNGEE. There are 15 residues in the CDR3. The source is a male donor in good health, serving as a control. The chain combines TRBV9 with TRBJ2-7, with a possible D match to TRBD2 (5 bases). Sequencing was done on a sample of blood. The CDR3 region is CASSVEGGGYYEQYF. The DNA of the CDR3 is TGTGCCAGCAGCGTAGAAGGCGGAGGCTACTACGAGCAGTACTTC.